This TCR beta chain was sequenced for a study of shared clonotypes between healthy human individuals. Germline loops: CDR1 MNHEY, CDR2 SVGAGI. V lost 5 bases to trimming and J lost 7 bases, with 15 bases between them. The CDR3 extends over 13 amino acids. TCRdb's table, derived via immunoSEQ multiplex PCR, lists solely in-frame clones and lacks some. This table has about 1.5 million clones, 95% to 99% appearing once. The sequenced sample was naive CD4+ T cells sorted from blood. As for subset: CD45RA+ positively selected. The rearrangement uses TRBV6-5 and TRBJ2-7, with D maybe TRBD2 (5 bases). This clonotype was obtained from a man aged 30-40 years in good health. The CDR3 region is CASSPVKTKEQYF. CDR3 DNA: TGTGCCAGCAGTCCGGTTAAGACTAAAGAGCAGTACTTC.